This T cell receptor (beta chain) was obtained from a study of blood T cell repertoires in COVID-19. J was trimmed by 5 bases and V by 2 bases; bases with no gene match: 5. The CDR3 runs 14 residues. CDR1 and CDR2 (germline): MNHEY, SVGEGT. Per the study methods: Reference gene primer amplification gave estimated nucleated cell counts. This table comes from immunoSEQ multiplex PCR, and its TCRdb copy is limited to in-frame clones, with some not included. V and J calls and clone size are those listed in that table; D and trimming were worked out from the DNA. In the table there are roughly 100,000 clones, roughly four fifths of which are singletons.

This rearrangement joins TRBV6-2 or TRBV6-3 to TRBJ2-7, with 8 bases fitting TRBD2. Source material: peripheral blood. This clonotype originated in a man aged 70-80 years with acute or convalescent COVID-19. The CDR3 DNA follows: TGTGCCAGCAGTTACGACGGGAGGGCCAACGAGCAGTACTTC. This codes for CASSYDGRANEQYF.